The text below deals with one TCR beta chain. Antigen unknown. Using immunoSEQ multiplex PCR, the repertoire was profiled, and TCRdb retains in-frame clones only, with some absent. The sample has tens of thousands of clones; approximately 89% are singletons. The entry originates in a study of OX40 agonist ivuxolimab in advanced cancers. Across the study: Partial responses were recorded for three patients, including one with hepatocellular carcinoma and two with cutaneous melanoma. General observations from the study: Within 6 weeks, CD4+ and CD8+ blood T cells expanded clonally at 0.1 to 3.0 mg/kg.

V lost 8 bases to trimming and J lost 7 bases; unmatched junction nucleotides: 9. The CDR3 is made up of 14 amino acids. Germline CDR1 is MGHDK and CDR2 is SYGVNS. The sequencing used CD4+ or CD8+ T cells sorted from blood, collected in a trial of the OX40 agonist ivuxolimab. The chain has TRBV25-1 and TRBJ2-1; 9 nucleotides match TRBD1. This receptor was taken from an adult with an advanced solid tumor such as melanoma, head and neck, liver or kidney cancer. CDR3: CASQDRGVQNEQFF. For the CDR3, the DNA is TGTGCCAGCCAAGACAGGGGGGTTCAGAATGAGCAGTTCTTC.